These T cell receptor beta chains were read from a single sample in a study of cytomegalovirus exposure and HLA in healthy donors. The assay was immunoSEQ multiplex PCR, and TCRdb's table has in-frame clones only and misses some. Of 120,000 to 150,000 clones detected, approximately 86% appear once; the ten largest clones hold around 10%. Material for sequencing was PBMCs. All receptors come from a man between 18 and 29 years old in good health and CMV-seropositive. Both conserved end residues are part of each CDR3. A D gene is named only where the DNA matches it firmly.

v_gene,d_gene,j_gene,CDR3aa
TRBV5-1,TRBD2,TRBJ2-3,CASRVAGGGTDTQYF
TRBV6-1,TRBD1,TRBJ1-5,CASSDPTGRWSQPQHF
TRBV27,TRBD2,TRBJ2-1,CASRTGTSRTYNEQFF
TRBV7-8,TRBD2,TRBJ2-3,CASSPGGWDTQYF
TRBV2,TRBD1,TRBJ1-1,CASSLNQDRDTEAFF
TRBV19,NA,TRBJ1-2,CASSTGLSGYTF
TRBV30,TRBD2,TRBJ2-7,CAWSRGGGTSGSYEQYF
TRBV5-4,TRBD1,TRBJ2-1,CASSSRTGGNEQFF
TRBV29-1,TRBD1,TRBJ1-2,CSVATGDHGYTF
TRBV5-4,TRBD1,TRBJ1-2,CASSFYSGTGSIGYTF
TRBV27,NA,TRBJ2-5,CASSLIAGSKTQYF
TRBV19,NA,TRBJ2-5,CASRGAGEETQYF
TRBV19,NA,TRBJ2-1,CASTTVNPSDNEQFF
TRBV9,TRBD2,TRBJ2-1,CASSETGTSNEQFF
TRBV19,NA,TRBJ2-2,CASSIGQSNTGELFF
TRBV29-1,NA,TRBJ1-1,CSVELLVPVASGTEAFF
TRBV4-1,TRBD1,TRBJ2-3,CASSQGTGGRDTQYF
TRBV9,NA,TRBJ1-4,CASSGTHGGNEKLFF
TRBV7-6,NA,TRBJ2-5,CASSLAWAPQETQYF
TRBV6-5,TRBD1,TRBJ1-1,CASSYTSSRGTAFF
TRBV2,TRBD1,TRBJ1-4,CASTKGQGGEKLFF
TRBV6-5,TRBD2,TRBJ2-1,CASSYGVAGGREQFF
TRBV5-1,TRBD1,TRBJ2-1,CASSWTGQLRAEQFF
TRBV10-3,TRBD2,TRBJ2-7,CAISEAGTSSYEQYF
TRBV15,NA,TRBJ1-5,CATSRERGSNQPQHF
TRBV7-2,TRBD2,TRBJ2-7,CASSLVGEGRDYEQYF